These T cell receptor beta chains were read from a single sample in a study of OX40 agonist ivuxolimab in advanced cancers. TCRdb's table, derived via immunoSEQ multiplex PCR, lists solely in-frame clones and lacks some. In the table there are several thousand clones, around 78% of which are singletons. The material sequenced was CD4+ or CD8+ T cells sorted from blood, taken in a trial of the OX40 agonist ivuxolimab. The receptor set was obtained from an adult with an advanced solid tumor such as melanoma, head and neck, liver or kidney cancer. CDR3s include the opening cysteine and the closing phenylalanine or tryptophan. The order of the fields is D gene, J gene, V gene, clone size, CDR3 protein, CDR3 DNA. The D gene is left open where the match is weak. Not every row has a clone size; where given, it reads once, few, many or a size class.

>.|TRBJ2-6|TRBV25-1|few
CANYTTSGANVLTF
TGTGCCAACTACACGACCTCTGGGGCCAACGTCCTGACTTTC
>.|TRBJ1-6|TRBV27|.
CASSLSYGSQPLHF
TGTGCCAGCAGTTTATCCTATGGATCCCAGCCCCTCCACTTT
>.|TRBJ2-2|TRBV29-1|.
CSVDADTHGGTGELFF
TGCAGCGTTGACGCCGACACCCACGGGGGCACCGGGGAGCTGTTTTTT
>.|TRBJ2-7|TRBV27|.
CASRLGLESYEQYF
TGTGCCAGCAGACTAGGGTTGGAGTCCTACGAGCAGTACTTC
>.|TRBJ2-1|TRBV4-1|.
CASSQVGSSYNEQFF
TGCGCCAGCAGCCAAGTAGGGAGCTCCTACAATGAGCAGTTCTTC
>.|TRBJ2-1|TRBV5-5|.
CASSLWASSYNEQFF
TGTGCCAGCAGCTTGTGGGCTAGCTCCTACAATGAGCAGTTCTTC
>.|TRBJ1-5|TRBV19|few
CASSTGQSNQPQHF
TGTGCCAGTAGTACCGGACAGAGCAATCAGCCCCAGCATTTT
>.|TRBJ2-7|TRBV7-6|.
CASSSIKGRPWEQYF
TGTGCCAGCAGCAGCATAAAGGGACGTCCCTGGGAGCAGTACTTC
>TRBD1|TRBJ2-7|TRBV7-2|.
CASSFGTGTYEQYF
TGTGCCAGCAGCTTCGGGACAGGGACTTACGAGCAGTACTTC
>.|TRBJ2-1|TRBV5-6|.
CASSLVYNEQFF
TGTGCCAGCAGCTTAGTCTACAATGAGCAGTTCTTC
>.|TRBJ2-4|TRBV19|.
CASSLVAKNIQYF
TGTGCCAGTAGTTTGGTAGCCAAAAACATTCAGTACTTC
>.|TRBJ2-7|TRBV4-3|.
CASSQAYGTPRYEQYF
TGCGCCAGCAGCCAAGCGTACGGGACGCCTCGGTACGAGCAGTACTTC
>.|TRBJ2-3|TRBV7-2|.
CASSTLGADTQYF
TGTGCCAGCAGCACCTTGGGCGCAGATACGCAGTATTTT
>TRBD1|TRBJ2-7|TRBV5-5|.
CASSPGQGDYEQYF
TGTGCCAGCAGCCCGGGACAGGGGGACTACGAGCAGTACTTC
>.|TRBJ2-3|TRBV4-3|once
CASSQGLPVQHTDTQYF
TGCGCCAGCAGCCAAGGTCTCCCGGTTCAACACACAGATACGCAGTATTTT
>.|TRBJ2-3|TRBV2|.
CASLGPFDTQYF
TGTGCCAGCCTGGGGCCCTTCGATACGCAGTATTTT
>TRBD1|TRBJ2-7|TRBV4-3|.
CASSPGQGAYEQYF
TGCGCCAGCAGCCCGGGGCAGGGGGCCTACGAGCAGTACTTC
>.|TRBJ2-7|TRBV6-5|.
CASGGRGLYEQYF
TGTGCCAGCGGCGGGCGGGGGCTCTACGAGCAGTACTTC
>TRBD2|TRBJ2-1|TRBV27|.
CASSLLAGGPSEQFF
TGTGCCAGCAGTTTATTAGCGGGGGGGCCTAGTGAGCAGTTCTTC
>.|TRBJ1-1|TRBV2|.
CASSRRDTEAFF
TGTGCCAGCAGTAGACGGGACACTGAAGCTTTCTTT
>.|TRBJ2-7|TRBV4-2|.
CASSPSFTSHEQYF
TGTGCCAGCAGCCCTAGTTTCACATCTCACGAGCAGTACTTC
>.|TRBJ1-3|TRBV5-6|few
CASSGQTGTDYF
TGTGCCAGCAGCGGTCAAACCGGGACGGACTATTTT
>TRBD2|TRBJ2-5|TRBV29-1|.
CSVEDVLAGGGKAQYF
TGCAGCGTTGAAGATGTACTAGCGGGGGGCGGCAAGGCCCAGTACTTC
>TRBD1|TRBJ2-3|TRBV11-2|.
CASSHQGQGEDTQYF
TGTGCCAGCTCGCACCAGGGACAGGGAGAGGATACGCAGTATTTT
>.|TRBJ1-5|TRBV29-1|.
CSVDVGGGNQPQHF
TGCAGCGTTGATGTTGGGGGTGGCAATCAGCCCCAGCATTTT
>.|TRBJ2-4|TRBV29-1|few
CSGGVSGNIQYF
TGCAGTGGGGGAGTTTCCGGAAACATTCAGTACTTC
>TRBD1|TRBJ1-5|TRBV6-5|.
CASRSTGDNQPQHF
TGTGCCAGCAGATCGACAGGGGACAATCAGCCCCAGCATTTT
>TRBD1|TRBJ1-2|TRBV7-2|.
CASSLRGQSGYTF
TGTGCCAGCAGCTTGAGGGGGCAGAGTGGCTACACCTTC
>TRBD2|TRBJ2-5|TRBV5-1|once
CASSLGLAGVQETQYF
TGCGCCAGCAGCTTGGGACTAGCGGGAGTTCAAGAGACCCAGTACTTC
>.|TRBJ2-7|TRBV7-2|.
CASSYHSSREQYF
TGTGCCAGCAGCTACCATTCCTCTCGGGAGCAGTACTTC
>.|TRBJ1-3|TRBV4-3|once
CASSQGGGPRNTIYF
TGCGCCAGCAGCCAAGGTGGAGGGCCTCGAAACACCATATATTTT
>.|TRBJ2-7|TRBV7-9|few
CASRKGSYEQYF
TGTGCCAGCAGAAAGGGCTCCTACGAGCAGTACTTC
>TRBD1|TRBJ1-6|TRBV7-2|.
CASSLAGFGTVHSYNSPLHF
TGTGCCAGCAGCTTAGCGGGATTCGGGACAGTCCACTCCTATAATTCACCCCTCCACTTT
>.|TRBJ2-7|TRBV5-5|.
CASRPRGDEQYF
TGTGCCAGCCGCCCCAGGGGGGACGAGCAGTACTTC
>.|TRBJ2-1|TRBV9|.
CASSPNNEQFF
TGTGCCAGCAGCCCGAACAATGAGCAGTTCTTC
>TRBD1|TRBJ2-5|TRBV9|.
CASSVGDRPETQYF
TGTGCCAGCAGCGTAGGGGACAGGCCAGAGACCCAGTACTTC
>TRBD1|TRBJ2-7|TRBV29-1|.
CSVTGGFSYEQYF
TGCAGCGTTACAGGGGGCTTCTCCTACGAGCAGTACTTC
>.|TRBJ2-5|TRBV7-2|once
CASSSEMSRRETQYF
TGTGCCAGCAGCTCAGAAATGTCCCGTCGGGAGACCCAGTACTTC
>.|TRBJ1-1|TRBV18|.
CAGGEGSGTEAFF
TGTGCCGGGGGCGAAGGGTCGGGCACTGAAGCTTTCTTT
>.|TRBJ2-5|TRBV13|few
CASSLGREGDQYF
TGTGCCAGCAGCTTAGGAAGGGAGGGGGACCAGTACTTC
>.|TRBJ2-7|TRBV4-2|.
CASSQMGDYEQYF
TGTGCCAGCAGCCAGATGGGGGACTACGAGCAGTACTTC
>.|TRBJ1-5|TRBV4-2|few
CASSQGMGITEEPNQPQHF
TGTGCCAGCAGCCAAGGGATGGGAATCACAGAAGAGCCGAATCAGCCCCAGCATTTT
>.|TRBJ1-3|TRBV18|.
CASSSTVRAGGNTIYF
TGTGCCAGCTCATCCACCGTTAGGGCGGGCGGAAACACCATATATTTT
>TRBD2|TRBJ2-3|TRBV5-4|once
CASSSRTSGPRRTQYF
TGTGCCAGCAGCTCTAGGACTAGCGGGCCCCGAAGAACGCAGTATTTT
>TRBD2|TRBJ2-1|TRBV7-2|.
CASSREGFNEQFF
TGTGCCAGCAGCCGGGAGGGCTTCAATGAGCAGTTCTTC
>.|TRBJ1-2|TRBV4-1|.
CASSQAHTGGGYGYTF
TGCGCCAGCAGCCAAGCCCACACGGGAGGGGGCTATGGCTACACCTTC
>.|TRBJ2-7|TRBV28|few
CASHYRDEQYF
TGTGCCAGCCACTACAGAGACGAGCAGTACTTC
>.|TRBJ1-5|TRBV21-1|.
CASNRNQPQHF
TGTGCCAGCAATCGGAATCAGCCCCAGCATTTT
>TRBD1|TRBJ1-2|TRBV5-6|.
CASSYTGTVRDYTF
TGTGCCAGCAGCTACACCGGGACAGTCCGGGACTACACCTTC
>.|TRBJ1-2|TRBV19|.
CASSIGREDYGYTF
TGTGCCAGTAGTATCGGCAGGGAAGATTATGGCTACACCTTC
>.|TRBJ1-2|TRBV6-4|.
CASSENEEPPF
TGTGCCAGCAGTGAGAATGAAGAACCACCCTTC
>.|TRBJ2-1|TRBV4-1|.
CASSQMDSALGEQFF
TGCGCCAGCAGCCAGATGGACAGTGCCCTCGGGGAGCAGTTCTTC